A selection of T cell receptor beta chains follows, all from one sample in a study of Graves' ophthalmopathy and Graves' hyperthyroidism. One entry per CDR3 protein results from TCRdb running MiXCR on the multiplex PCR reads. The table shows roughly 600,000 distinct CDR3 sequences, with about two fifths occurring only once. The sample taken for sequencing was peripheral blood or thyroid tissue (not recorded which). These receptors were collected from an adult man with Graves' hyperthyroidism. CDR3s include the opening cysteine and the closing phenylalanine or tryptophan. Each record gives: V gene, J gene, D gene, clone size, CDR3 protein, CDR3 DNA. D genes are given only for firm matches. The size field is filled for only some rows; it gives once, few, many or a size class.

TRBV29-1,TRBJ1-4,.,many,CSVEVPTGEKLFF,TGCAGCGTTGAAGTCCCGACGGGGGAAAAACTGTTTTTT
TRBV24-1,TRBJ1-2,.,.,CATSDPTGPSNYGYTF,TGTGCCACCAGTGATCCGACAGGACCTTCTAACTATGGCTACACCTTC
TRBV5-1,TRBJ1-6,.,many,CASSLDRVAAYNSPLHF,TGCGCCAGCAGCTTGGACCGGGTTGCTGCCTATAATTCACCCCTCCACTTT
TRBV7-2,TRBJ1-5,TRBD1,.,CASSLEGGGMGPQHF,TGTGCCAGCAGCTTAGAAGGGGGCGGGATGGGGCCCCAGCATTTT
TRBV30,TRBJ2-2,.,.,CAWRAGSTNTGELFF,TGTGCCTGGAGGGCCGGATCAACGAACACCGGGGAGCTGTTTTTT
TRBV20-1,TRBJ1-1,TRBD1,many,CSARDLQGVNTEAFF,TGCAGTGCTAGAGATCTGCAGGGGGTGAACACTGAAGCTTTCTTT
TRBV27,TRBJ1-1,.,many,CASSNTRNTEAFF,TGTGCCAGCAGTAACACAAGGAACACTGAAGCTTTCTTT
TRBV12-3/TRBV12-4,TRBJ1-1,TRBD1,.,CASSLGTGGLVMNTEAFF,TGTGCCAGCAGTTTAGGGACAGGGGGACTCGTCATGAACACTGAAGCTTTCTTT
TRBV9,TRBJ2-7,TRBD2,.,CASSVEAGGHQYF,TGTGCCAGCAGCGTAGAGGCGGGAGGGCATCAGTACTTC
TRBV14,TRBJ2-1,.,few,CASGGPGAFNEQFF,TGTGCCAGCGGCGGGCCAGGGGCTTTCAATGAGCAGTTCTTC
TRBV19,TRBJ1-2,.,many,CATPSGFGYTF,TGTGCCACCCCCTCAGGGTTTGGCTACACCTTC
TRBV7-6,TRBJ2-3,.,.,CASSPLGFSTDTQYF,TGTGCCAGCAGCCCACTCGGGTTCAGCACAGATACGCAGTATTTT
TRBV7-2,TRBJ2-5,.,.,CASSFTAGEDTQYF,TGTGCCAGCAGCTTTACAGCTGGGGAAGATACGCAGTACTTC
TRBV20-1,TRBJ1-1,.,.,CSARVRGLGTEAFF,TGCAGTGCTAGAGTCCGGGGGTTGGGTACTGAAGCTTTCTTC
TRBV20-1,TRBJ2-7,.,many,CSAWGHSSYEQYF,TGCAGTGCGTGGGGACACTCCTCCTACGAGCAGTACTTC
TRBV5-1,TRBJ2-5,TRBD1,many,CASSLGQNRGTQYF,TGCGCCAGCAGCCTGGGACAGAATCGGGGGACCCAGTACTTC
TRBV15,TRBJ1-5,TRBD1,many,CATSREQGADNSNQPQHF,TGTGCCACCAGCAGAGAACAGGGGGCGGATAATAGCAATCAGCCCCAGCATTTT
TRBV29-1,TRBJ1-5,.,many,CSVGGDQPQHF,TGCAGCGTTGGAGGAGATCAGCCCCAGCATTTT
TRBV5-6,TRBJ2-5,.,many,CASSLWADQETQYF,TGTGCCAGCAGCTTGTGGGCAGACCAAGAGACCCAGTACTTC
TRBV18,TRBJ1-1,TRBD1,.,CASSLGQATEAFF,TGTGCCAGCTCACTCGGACAGGCCACTGAAGCTTTCTTT
TRBV5-1,TRBJ2-1,TRBD2,.,CASGLELAGADEQFF,TGCGCCAGCGGCTTGGAGCTAGCGGGAGCCGATGAGCAGTTCTTC
TRBV29-1,TRBJ1-2,.,.,CSVRGLAGYGYTF,TGCAGCGTGAGGGGACTAGCGGGCTATGGCTACACCTTC
TRBV9,TRBJ1-2,TRBD1,many,CASSVRTGDNYGYTF,TGTGCCAGCAGCGTCCGGACAGGCGATAACTATGGCTACACCTTC
TRBV29-1,TRBJ1-2,TRBD1,many,CSVGGTAEAGGYTF,TGCAGCGTCGGAGGGACAGCGGAGGCCGGGGGCTACACCTTC
TRBV7-9,TRBJ2-6,.,.,CASSFVEGAGANVLTF,TGTGCCAGCAGCTTCGTTGAGGGGGCTGGGGCCAACGTCCTGACTTTC
TRBV25-1,TRBJ2-2,TRBD2,once,CASSPRLAGGGNTGELFF,TGTGCCAGCAGTCCTCGACTAGCGGGGGGAGGGAACACCGGGGAGCTGTTTTTT
TRBV29-1,TRBJ2-7,TRBD1,many,CSVGTGREAEYF,TGCAGCGTCGGGACAGGGAGGGAGGCGGAGTACTTC
TRBV3-1,TRBJ1-6,.,few,CASSQVVVNSPLHF,TGTGCCAGCAGCCAAGTGGTGGTCAATTCACCCCTCCACTTT
TRBV5-8,TRBJ2-7,.,many,CASSSWDGSYEQYF,TGTGCCAGCAGCTCCTGGGACGGTTCCTACGAGCAGTACTTC
TRBV20-1,TRBJ2-5,TRBD1,.,CSASTGGETQYF,TGCAGTGCCTCGACAGGGGGAGAGACCCAGTACTTC
TRBV4-2,TRBJ1-2,TRBD1,many,CASSQESGQGDGYTF,TGTGCCAGCAGCCAAGAATCCGGACAGGGGGATGGCTACACCTTC
TRBV13,TRBJ2-6,TRBD1,.,CASSSIGGTGRGANVLTF,TGTGCCAGCAGCTCCATCGGCGGGACAGGCCGTGGGGCCAACGTCCTGACTTTC
TRBV29-1,TRBJ2-7,TRBD2,many,CSIRTSGSTYEQYF,TGCAGCATCCGGACTAGCGGATCGACCTACGAGCAGTACTTC
TRBV10-3,TRBJ1-1,.,.,CASSALGNTEAFF,TGTGCCAGCAGTGCCTTAGGGAACACTGAAGCTTTCTTT
TRBV6-5,TRBJ2-7,.,.,CASSYSGRRHGQYF,TGTGCCAGCAGTTACTCGGGCAGGAGGCACGGGCAGTACTTC
TRBV19,TRBJ1-1,.,.,CASSSNTGAFF,TGTGCCAGTAGTAGTAACACTGGAGCTTTCTTT
TRBV24-1,TRBJ2-1,.,.,CATSGDNEQFF,TGTGCCACCAGTGGAGACAATGAGCAGTTCTTC
TRBV7-9,TRBJ2-5,TRBD1,.,CASSFRTGESETQYF,TGTGCCAGCAGCTTCAGGACAGGGGAGTCGGAGACCCAGTACTTC
TRBV12-3/TRBV12-4,TRBJ1-1,.,many,CASSFGPGGNTEAFF,TGTGCCAGCAGTTTTGGGCCGGGGGGAAACACTGAAGCTTTCTTT
TRBV27,TRBJ2-5,TRBD1,.,CASSIGQGGETQYF,TGTGCCAGCAGTATTGGACAGGGAGGCGAGACCCAGTACTTC
TRBV24-1,TRBJ2-1,TRBD2,few,CATSPQRDYNEQFF,TGTGCCACCTCCCCGCAGCGGGACTACAATGAGCAGTTCTTC
TRBV19,TRBJ1-4,.,.,CASSFGDATNEKLFF,TGTGCCAGTAGTTTTGGAGATGCAACTAATGAAAAACTGTTTTTT
TRBV5-1,TRBJ2-3,.,once,CASSLLAPGGDTQYF,TGCGCCAGCAGCTTGCTCGCTCCCGGGGGAGATACGCAGTATTTT
TRBV7-9,TRBJ1-1,.,many,CASSRAGGITEAFF,TGTGCCAGCAGCCGTGCCGGAGGGATCACTGAAGCTTTCTTT
TRBV29-1,TRBJ1-1,.,many,CSVESWLGTEAFF,TGCAGCGTTGAGTCTTGGCTCGGGACTGAAGCTTTCTTT
TRBV4-1,TRBJ2-2,TRBD2,many,CASSLPTSSGELFF,TGCGCCAGCAGCCTACCGACTAGCTCCGGGGAGCTGTTTTTT